These 2 T cell receptor beta chains came from one sample sequenced in a study of vaccination effects on CD4 cells after COVID-19. The antigens these receptors bind are not known. Viral peptide pools were used in the ViraFEST assay to expand antigen-specific CD4+ T cells, and sequencing came afterward. Culturing for 10 days preceded CD4+ T cell isolation. Two doses of either BNT162b2 or mRNA-1273 were given to each participant. Libraries were prepared by immunoSEQ multiplex PCR; TCRdb keeps only in-frame clonotypes and omits some of them. Here the sample spans over 14,000 clones, over 60% being singletons. The material sequenced was CD4+ T cells from PBMCs cultured with SARS-CoV-2 spike peptides, taken after COVID-19 vaccination. The source of these receptors is a human donor who received a COVID-19 vaccine.

Regarding this clone: One junction end disagrees with the germline gene, perhaps due to a read error. The chain links TRBV6-5 to TRBJ2-7; D gene ambiguous. Germline CDR1 and CDR2: MNHEY and SVGAGI. The length of the CDR3 is 12 residues. CDR3: CASDTPLGRADF. The CDR3 nucleotides read TGTGCCAGCGATACCCCCCTAGGTAGGGCGGACTTC.

The CDR3 bases are TGTGCCAGCAGCCGGAAGACAGGGGACCCACCCCTCCACTTT. Its translation is CASSRKTGDPPLHF. J is TRBJ1-6 and V is TRBV7-2, with 8 nucleotides matching TRBD1. The V segment lost 5 bases and the J segment 11 bases; nucleotides outside the gene matches: 8. Germline values: CDR1 SGHTA, CDR2 FQGNSA. The CDR3 consists of 14 residues.